This is a list of T cell receptor beta chains from one sample in a study of blood T cell repertoires in COVID-19. Here immunoSEQ multiplex PCR was the method, and the copy in TCRdb shows in-frame clones only, minus some. Altogether around 130,000 clones are present, around 80% being singletons, with the ten largest covering under 2.5%. Sequencing used peripheral blood. Source of these receptors: a man aged 70-80 years with acute or convalescent COVID-19. The CDR3 runs from the conserved cysteine through the conserved F or W. Clone size is not always given. Where it is, it says once, few, many or a class for expanded clones.

V gene,J gene,clone size,CDR3 protein
TRBV6-4,TRBJ2-2,few,CASSGTGDTGELFF
TRBV7-9,TRBJ2-1,-,CASSLSGGSSYNEQFF
TRBV6-5,TRBJ2-1,-,CASSPRRSSYNEQFF
TRBV4-2,TRBJ2-7,-,CASSPGAGQGHSYEQYF
TRBV3-1/TRBV3-2,TRBJ1-1,-,CASSPFDRGHTGNTEAFF
TRBV7-9,TRBJ1-5,-,CASSSTGQGGNQPQHF
TRBV5-6,TRBJ1-1,-,CASSLLWGQRNTEAFF
TRBV29-1,TRBJ2-7,-,CSALLSYEQYF
TRBV3-1/TRBV3-2,TRBJ2-5,-,CASSHGRETQYF
TRBV3-1/TRBV3-2,TRBJ2-7,-,CASSQEGGPYYEQYF
TRBV18,TRBJ2-2,-,CASSPPGGGGDTGELFF
TRBV5-6,TRBJ2-7,-,CASSFTGPYEQYF
TRBV18,TRBJ1-1,few,CASSLSQGSEAFF
TRBV2,TRBJ2-5,-,CASWDRGRETQYF
TRBV6-6,TRBJ2-1,-,CASSYELNEQFF
TRBV19,TRBJ1-1,few,CASGDRVWNTEAFF
TRBV29-1,TRBJ2-3,-,CSVGRRAGQSTHTQYF
TRBV6-5,TRBJ2-7,-,CASAEWGTAYEQYF
TRBV6-1,TRBJ2-2,-,CASSEGDKGTGELFF
TRBV27,TRBJ1-2,-,CATATVRDRPRGGYTF
TRBV5-1,TRBJ2-3,once,CASRGGQGGTDTQYF
TRBV6-2/TRBV6-3,TRBJ2-7,-,CASSSFYEQYF
TRBV6-5,TRBJ2-3,-,CAGRTSWTDTQYF
TRBV28,TRBJ2-5,-,CASSGQGASETQYF
TRBV2,TRBJ2-2,-,CASSSSGTGPTGELFF
TRBV10-2,TRBJ2-7,-,CASRAGTSGGYEQYF
TRBV5-1,TRBJ2-2,-,CASSWDITGELFF
TRBV19,TRBJ1-4,-,CASSIRQGATNEKLFF
TRBV19,TRBJ2-1,once,CASGENEQFF
TRBV7-9,TRBJ1-2,-,CASSLRGGYGYTF
TRBV2,TRBJ2-3,-,CASSEERTSSDTQYF
TRBV28,TRBJ1-2,-,CASSLTEPPGYTF
TRBV21-1,TRBJ2-7,-,CASSKSLRSYEQYF
TRBV4-1,TRBJ1-4,-,CASSSNAGEKLFF
TRBV5-5,TRBJ1-6,-,CASSLARASNSPLHF
TRBV4-1,TRBJ1-5,-,CASSLSRDSSNQPQHF
TRBV6-5,TRBJ2-7,-,CASMRGTSYEQYF
TRBV6-6,TRBJ1-5,-,CASSRSSYSNQPQHF
TRBV24-1,TRBJ1-4,-,CATSQQDMKKLFF
TRBV11-1,TRBJ1-1,-,CASRRTPLNTEAFF
TRBV27,TRBJ2-5,-,CASSLSPGGSETQYF
TRBV19,TRBJ1-2,once,CASSLLGQGFYGYTF
TRBV7-2,TRBJ2-7,-,CASSFGFEGVYEQYF
TRBV10-1,TRBJ1-1,-,CASSRDRGLDMGF
TRBV3-1/TRBV3-2,TRBJ1-6,-,CASSPRDRGGSPLHF
TRBV2,TRBJ1-2,-,CASRTGFWYGYTF
TRBV7-2,TRBJ2-3,-,CASSLARRVLGTDTQYF
TRBV2,TRBJ1-2,-,CASMSPGQLFYGYTF
TRBV7-9,TRBJ1-2,-,CASSQSTLGGYTF
TRBV19,TRBJ1-1,-,CASSNRGLNTEAFF
TRBV10-2,TRBJ2-1,-,CASSAVPGLAGGSSEQFF
TRBV19,TRBJ2-2,few,CASTLGQGLTGELFF
TRBV7-9,TRBJ2-1,-,CASSFWRGGNNEQFF
TRBV4-1,TRBJ1-3,-,CASSQAGGDRGPRGNTIYF
TRBV27,TRBJ2-3,-,CASSPRISTDTQYF
TRBV5-4,TRBJ1-1,few,CASSLDRALEAFF
TRBV5-4,TRBJ1-4,-,CASSLVGGKLFF
TRBV5-4,TRBJ1-1,-,CASSPQGAFFTEAFF